The clone carrying this TCR beta chain was counted between two and nine times. The sample originates from a study of identical twins. TCRdb re-analysed the 5' RACE reads in MiXCR, keeping a single row per CDR3 protein. The sample records 700,000 or so distinct CDR3 sequences, 8.6% being singletons. Germline V lookup: CDR1 MDHEN, CDR2 SYDVKM. Trimming cost V 10 bases and J 7 bases, with 11 bases left between them. The CDR3 is made up of 10 amino acids. These data also formed part of another study, on yellow fever vaccine responses in identical twins.

The sample consisted of PBMCs. The chain couples TRBV28 to TRBJ2-7; either TRBD1 or TRBD2 may supply D (6 bases each). The clonotype was recovered from a young woman in good health. The CDR3 region has the DNA TGTGCCACGGGGGCTCGAGAGCAGTACTTC. Its protein product is CATGAREQYF. The whole variable domain, remainder taken from reference TRBV28 and TRBJ2-7, is DVKVTQSSRYLVKRTGEKVFLECVQDMDHENMFWYRQDPGLGLRLIYFSYDVKMKEKGDIPEGYSVSREKKERFSLILESASTNQTSMYLCATGAREQYFGPGTRLTVT.